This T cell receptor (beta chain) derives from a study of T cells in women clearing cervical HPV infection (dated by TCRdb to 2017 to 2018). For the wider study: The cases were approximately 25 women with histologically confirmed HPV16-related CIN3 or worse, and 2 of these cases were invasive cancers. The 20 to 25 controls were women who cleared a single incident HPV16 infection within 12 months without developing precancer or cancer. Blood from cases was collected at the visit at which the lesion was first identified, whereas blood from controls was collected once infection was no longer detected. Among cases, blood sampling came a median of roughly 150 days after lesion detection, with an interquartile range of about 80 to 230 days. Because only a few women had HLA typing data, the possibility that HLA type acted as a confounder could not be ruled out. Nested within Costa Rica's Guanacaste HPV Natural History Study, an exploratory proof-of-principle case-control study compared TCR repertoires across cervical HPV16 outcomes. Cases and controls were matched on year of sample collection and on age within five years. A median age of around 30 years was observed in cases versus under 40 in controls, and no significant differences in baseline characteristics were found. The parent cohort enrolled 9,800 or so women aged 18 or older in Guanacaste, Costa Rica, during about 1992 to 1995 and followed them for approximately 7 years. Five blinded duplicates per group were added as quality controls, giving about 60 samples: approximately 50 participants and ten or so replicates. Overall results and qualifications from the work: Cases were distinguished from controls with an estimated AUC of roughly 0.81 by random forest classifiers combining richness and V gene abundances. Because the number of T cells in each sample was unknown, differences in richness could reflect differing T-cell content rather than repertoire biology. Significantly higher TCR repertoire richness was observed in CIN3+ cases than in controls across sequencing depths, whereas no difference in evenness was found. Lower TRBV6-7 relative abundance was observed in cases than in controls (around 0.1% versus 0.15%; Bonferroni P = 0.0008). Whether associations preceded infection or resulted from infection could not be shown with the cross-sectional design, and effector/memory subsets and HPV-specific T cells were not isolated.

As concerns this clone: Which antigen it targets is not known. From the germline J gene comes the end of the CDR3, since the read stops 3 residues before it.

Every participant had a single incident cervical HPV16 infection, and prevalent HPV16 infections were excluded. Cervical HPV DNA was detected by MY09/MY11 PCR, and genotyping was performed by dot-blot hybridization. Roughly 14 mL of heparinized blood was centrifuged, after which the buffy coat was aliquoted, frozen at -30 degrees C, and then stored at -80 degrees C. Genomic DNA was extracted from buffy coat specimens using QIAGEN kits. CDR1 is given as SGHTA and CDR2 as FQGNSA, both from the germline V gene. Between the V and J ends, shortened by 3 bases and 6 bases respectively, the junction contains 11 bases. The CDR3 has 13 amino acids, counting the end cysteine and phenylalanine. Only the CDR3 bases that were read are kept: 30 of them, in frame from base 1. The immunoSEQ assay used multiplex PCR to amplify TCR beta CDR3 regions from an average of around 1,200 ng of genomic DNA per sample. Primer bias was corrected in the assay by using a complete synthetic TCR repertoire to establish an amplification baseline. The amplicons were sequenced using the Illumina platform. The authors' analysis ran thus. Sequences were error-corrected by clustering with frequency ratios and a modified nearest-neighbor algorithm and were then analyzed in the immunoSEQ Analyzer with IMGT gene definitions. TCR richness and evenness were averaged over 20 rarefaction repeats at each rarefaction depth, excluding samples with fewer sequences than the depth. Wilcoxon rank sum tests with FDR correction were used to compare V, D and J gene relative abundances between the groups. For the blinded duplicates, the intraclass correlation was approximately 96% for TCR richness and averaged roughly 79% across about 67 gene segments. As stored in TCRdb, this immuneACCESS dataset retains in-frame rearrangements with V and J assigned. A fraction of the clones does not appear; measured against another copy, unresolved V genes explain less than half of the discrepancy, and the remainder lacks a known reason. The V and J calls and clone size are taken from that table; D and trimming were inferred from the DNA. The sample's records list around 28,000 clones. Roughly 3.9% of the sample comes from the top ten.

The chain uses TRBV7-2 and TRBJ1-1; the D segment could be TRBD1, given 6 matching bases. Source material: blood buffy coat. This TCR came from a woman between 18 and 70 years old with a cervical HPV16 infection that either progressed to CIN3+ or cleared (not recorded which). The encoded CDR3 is CASSFAGEAEAFF. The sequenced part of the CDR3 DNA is TGTGCCAGCAGCTTCGCAGGGGAGGCTGAA. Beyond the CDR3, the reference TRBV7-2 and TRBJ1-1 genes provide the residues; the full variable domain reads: GAGVSQSPSNKVTEKGKDVELRCDPISGHTALYWYRQSLGQGLEFLIYFQGNSAPDKSGLPSDRFSAERTGGSVSTLTIQRTQQEDSAVYLCASSFAGEAEAFFGQGTRLTVV.